The rows below give T cell receptor beta chains drawn from one sample of a study of blood T cell repertoires in COVID-19. Only in-frame clones appear in the TCRdb table, and some are missing; sequencing was by immunoSEQ multiplex PCR. The sample includes 150,000 to 200,000 clones, around nine tenths of them seen just once. The sequenced sample consisted of peripheral blood. Every receptor here comes from a man in his 70s with acute or convalescent COVID-19. Each CDR3 is given with its conserved first and last residue. A D gene is named only where the DNA matches it firmly. Size values are once, few and many counts, or a class for expanded clones, and some rows have none.

V gene: TRBV19; clone size: -; J gene: TRBJ1-3; D gene: -; CDR3 length: 14; CDR3 DNA: TGTGCCTCACAAGAAGAGGACAGACGAAACACCATATATTTT; CDR3 protein: CASQEEDRRNTIYF
V gene: TRBV2; clone size: once; J gene: TRBJ1-3; D gene: TRBD1; CDR3 length: 14; CDR3 DNA: TGTGCCAGCAGTGGACAGGGGAGAGGAAACACCATATATTTT; CDR3 protein: CASSGQGRGNTIYF
V gene: TRBV4-3; clone size: few; J gene: TRBJ1-4; D gene: TRBD1; CDR3 length: 15; CDR3 DNA: TGCGCCAGCAGTCCAAATCGACAGGGGGACGAAAAACTGTTTTTT; CDR3 protein: CASSPNRQGDEKLFF
V gene: TRBV6-1; clone size: -; J gene: TRBJ2-7; D gene: -; CDR3 length: 15; CDR3 DNA: TGTGCCAGCAGTGAGGGGGCGATGCAGTACTACGAGCAGTACTTC; CDR3 protein: CASSEGAMQYYEQYF
V gene: TRBV27; clone size: -; J gene: TRBJ2-5; D gene: TRBD1; CDR3 length: 14; CDR3 DNA: TGTGCCAGCAGTTGGGACAGGACGCAAGAGACCCAGTACTTC; CDR3 protein: CASSWDRTQETQYF
V gene: TRBV18; clone size: -; J gene: TRBJ2-2; D gene: TRBD1; CDR3 length: 16; CDR3 DNA: TGTGCCAGCTCACCACTAAAGGGGGCATTTCCCGGGGAGCTGTTTTTT; CDR3 protein: CASSPLKGAFPGELFF
V gene: TRBV9; clone size: -; J gene: TRBJ1-2; D gene: -; CDR3 length: 13; CDR3 DNA: TGTGCCAGCAGCGTAGAACAGGGCTATGGCTACACCTTC; CDR3 protein: CASSVEQGYGYTF
V gene: TRBV2; clone size: -; J gene: TRBJ1-1; D gene: TRBD1; CDR3 length: 17; CDR3 DNA: TGTGCCAGCAGCCCCCATCGGACAGGGAGGGAGGGCACTGAAGCTTTCTTT; CDR3 protein: CASSPHRTGREGTEAFF
V gene: TRBV5-1; clone size: -; J gene: TRBJ2-4; D gene: -; CDR3 length: 14; CDR3 DNA: TGCGCCAGCAGGACCACCGCGGGACAAAACATTCAGTACTTC; CDR3 protein: CASRTTAGQNIQYF
V gene: TRBV28; clone size: -; J gene: TRBJ1-1; D gene: -; CDR3 length: 15; CDR3 DNA: TGTGCCAGCAGACCCCTACAGGGATCCAACACTGAAGCTTTCTTT; CDR3 protein: CASRPLQGSNTEAFF
V gene: TRBV5-1; clone size: -; J gene: TRBJ2-7; D gene: TRBD1; CDR3 length: 15; CDR3 DNA: TGCGCCAGCAGCTCCCAGACAGGGGTAGGTTCTCAGCAGTACTTC; CDR3 protein: CASSSQTGVGSQQYF
V gene: TRBV5-1; clone size: -; J gene: TRBJ2-3; D gene: TRBD1; CDR3 length: 16; CDR3 DNA: TGCGCCAGCAGCTTGGCCACAGGGGTGCACACAGATACGCAGTATTTT; CDR3 protein: CASSLATGVHTDTQYF
V gene: TRBV28; clone size: -; J gene: TRBJ2-7; D gene: TRBD1; CDR3 length: 15; CDR3 DNA: TGTGCCAGCAGCCCCCCGGGACAGGGGATGCACGAGCAGTACTTC; CDR3 protein: CASSPPGQGMHEQYF
V gene: TRBV7-6; clone size: -; J gene: TRBJ2-2; D gene: TRBD2; CDR3 length: 17; CDR3 DNA: TGTGCCAGCAGCATCGAGCCCGGGGGGGCAAGCACCGGGGAGCTGTTTTTT; CDR3 protein: CASSIEPGGASTGELFF
V gene: TRBV4-3; clone size: -; J gene: TRBJ2-7; D gene: TRBD1; CDR3 length: 15; CDR3 DNA: TGCGCCAGCAGCCGGCTAACAGGGGTCGCCTACGAGCAGTACTTC; CDR3 protein: CASSRLTGVAYEQYF
V gene: TRBV5-4; clone size: -; J gene: TRBJ2-5; D gene: TRBD2; CDR3 length: 15; CDR3 DNA: TGTGCCAGCAGCCATCCTACTAGCGTTCAAGAGACCCAGTACTTC; CDR3 protein: CASSHPTSVQETQYF
V gene: TRBV6-1; clone size: -; J gene: TRBJ1-3; D gene: -; CDR3 length: 15; CDR3 DNA: TGTGCCAGCAGTGAAGCTCCAGGGGCTGGAAACACCATATATTTT; CDR3 protein: CASSEAPGAGNTIYF
V gene: TRBV5-1; clone size: -; J gene: TRBJ2-7; D gene: TRBD1; CDR3 length: 13; CDR3 DNA: TGCGCCAGCAGCGCCGGACAGGTCTACGAGCAGTACTTC; CDR3 protein: CASSAGQVYEQYF
V gene: TRBV27; clone size: once; J gene: TRBJ1-2; D gene: TRBD1; CDR3 length: 15; CDR3 DNA: TGTGCCAGCAGTTTGACAGGGAGAGCTAACTATGGCTACACCTTC; CDR3 protein: CASSLTGRANYGYTF
V gene: TRBV2; clone size: once; J gene: TRBJ2-6; D gene: -; CDR3 length: 15; CDR3 DNA: TGTGCCAGCAGTTTACTAAGCTCTGGGGCCAACGTCCTGACTTTC; CDR3 protein: CASSLLSSGANVLTF
V gene: TRBV5-1; clone size: -; J gene: TRBJ2-7; D gene: -; CDR3 length: 13; CDR3 DNA: TGCGCCAGCAGCAGAACTAGCCTCTACGAGCAGTACTTC; CDR3 protein: CASSRTSLYEQYF
V gene: TRBV5-1; clone size: -; J gene: TRBJ1-1; D gene: -; CDR3 length: 18; CDR3 DNA: TGCGCCAGCAGCTTGGAAGGGGGTAGAGGGAATATGAACACTGAAGCTTTCTTT; CDR3 protein: CASSLEGGRGNMNTEAFF
V gene: TRBV11-2; clone size: -; J gene: TRBJ1-3; D gene: -; CDR3 length: 15; CDR3 DNA: TGTGCCAGCAGGTATGGACAGTCCTCTGGAAACACCATATATTTT; CDR3 protein: CASRYGQSSGNTIYF
V gene: TRBV6-6; clone size: -; J gene: TRBJ2-7; D gene: -; CDR3 length: 12; CDR3 DNA: TGTGCCAGCAGCCGGGGAACCTACGAGCAGTACTTC; CDR3 protein: CASSRGTYEQYF
V gene: TRBV7-2; clone size: -; J gene: TRBJ2-7; D gene: TRBD2; CDR3 length: 15; CDR3 DNA: TGTGCCAGCAGATTAGCGGGGGGGCACTCCTACGAGCAGTACTTC; CDR3 protein: CASRLAGGHSYEQYF
V gene: TRBV18; clone size: -; J gene: TRBJ1-1; D gene: TRBD1; CDR3 length: 14; CDR3 DNA: TGTGCCAGCTCTGGCAGGACAGGGAGCACTGAAGCTTTCTTT; CDR3 protein: CASSGRTGSTEAFF
V gene: TRBV6-5; clone size: -; J gene: TRBJ2-3; D gene: -; CDR3 length: 13; CDR3 DNA: TGTGCCAGCAACCGAGGGAGCACAGATACGCAGTATTTT; CDR3 protein: CASNRGSTDTQYF
V gene: TRBV6-6; clone size: -; J gene: TRBJ1-4; D gene: -; CDR3 length: 13; CDR3 DNA: TGTGCCAGCAGTTCTCGATCAGGGCCCTCGGTGTTTTTT; CDR3 protein: CASSSRSGPSVFF
V gene: TRBV27; clone size: -; J gene: TRBJ2-7; D gene: -; CDR3 length: 14; CDR3 DNA: TGTGCCAGCAGTGTCCGCCGGGGTACCTACGAGCAGTACTTC; CDR3 protein: CASSVRRGTYEQYF
V gene: TRBV4-3; clone size: -; J gene: TRBJ2-1; D gene: TRBD2; CDR3 length: 16; CDR3 DNA: TGCGCCAGCAGCCAAGATAGATTAGCGGGGGATAATGAGCAGTTCTTC; CDR3 protein: CASSQDRLAGDNEQFF
V gene: TRBV5-4; clone size: -; J gene: TRBJ2-1; D gene: -; CDR3 length: 12; CDR3 DNA: TGTGCCAGCAGCCTCCGCTACAATGAGCAGTTCTTC; CDR3 protein: CASSLRYNEQFF
V gene: TRBV9; clone size: -; J gene: TRBJ2-7; D gene: TRBD2; CDR3 length: 14; CDR3 DNA: TGTGCCAGCAGCCCCGGACTAGCTCCCCACGAGCAGTACTTC; CDR3 protein: CASSPGLAPHEQYF
V gene: TRBV4-3; clone size: -; J gene: TRBJ2-3; D gene: TRBD2; CDR3 length: 16; CDR3 DNA: TGCGCCAGCAGCCAAGTGAGCGGGGGGGCCGGAGATACGCAGTATTTT; CDR3 protein: CASSQVSGGAGDTQYF
V gene: TRBV2; clone size: -; J gene: TRBJ2-3; D gene: TRBD2; CDR3 length: 18; CDR3 DNA: TGTGCCAGCAGTTCCAGAATAAGACTAGCGGGAGACACAGATACGCAGTATTTT; CDR3 protein: CASSSRIRLAGDTDTQYF
V gene: TRBV7-3; clone size: -; J gene: TRBJ1-2; D gene: -; CDR3 length: 14; CDR3 DNA: TGTGCCAGCAGCCCGAACAGGGCCAACTATGGCTACACCTTC; CDR3 protein: CASSPNRANYGYTF
V gene: TRBV7-3; clone size: -; J gene: TRBJ2-1; D gene: TRBD2; CDR3 length: 16; CDR3 DNA: TGTGCCAGCAGCTCATCCGGGACTAGCGCCCCGGGCGAGCAGTTCTTC; CDR3 protein: CASSSSGTSAPGEQFF
V gene: TRBV20-1; clone size: once; J gene: TRBJ2-3; D gene: -; CDR3 length: 11; CDR3 DNA: TGCAGTGCTCCACAGGGAGATACGCAGTATTTT; CDR3 protein: CSAPQGDTQYF